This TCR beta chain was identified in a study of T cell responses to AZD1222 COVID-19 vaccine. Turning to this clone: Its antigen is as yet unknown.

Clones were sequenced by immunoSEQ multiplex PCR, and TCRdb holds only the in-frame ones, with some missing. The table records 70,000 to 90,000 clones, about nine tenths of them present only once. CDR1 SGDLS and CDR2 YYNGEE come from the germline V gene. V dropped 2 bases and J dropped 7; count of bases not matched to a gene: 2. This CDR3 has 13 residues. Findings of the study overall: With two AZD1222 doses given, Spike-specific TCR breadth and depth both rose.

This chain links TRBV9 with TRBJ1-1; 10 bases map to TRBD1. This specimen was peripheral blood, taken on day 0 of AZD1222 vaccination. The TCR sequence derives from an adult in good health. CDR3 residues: CASSVGDRGEAFF. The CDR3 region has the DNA TGTGCCAGCAGCGTGGGGGACAGGGGTGAAGCTTTCTTT.